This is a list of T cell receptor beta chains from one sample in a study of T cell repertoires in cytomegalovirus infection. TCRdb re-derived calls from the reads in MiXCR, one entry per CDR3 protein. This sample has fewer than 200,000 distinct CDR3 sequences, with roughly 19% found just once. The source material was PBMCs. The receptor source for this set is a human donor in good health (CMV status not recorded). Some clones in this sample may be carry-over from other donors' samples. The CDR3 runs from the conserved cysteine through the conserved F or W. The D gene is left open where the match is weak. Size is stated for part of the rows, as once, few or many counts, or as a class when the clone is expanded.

DNA: TGTGCCAGTACGGCAGGGGGAAGCAATCAGCCCCAGCATTTT
CDR3: CASTAGGSNQPQHF
V: TRBV19
J: TRBJ1-5
size: .
D: TRBD1

DNA: TGTGCCAGCAGTTCCACAGTGAAACTGTTTTTT
CDR3: CASSSTVKLFF
V: TRBV28
J: TRBJ1-4
size: .
D: .

DNA: TGTGCCAGCACAGGGGGAGGCCTCGAGCAGTACTTC
CDR3: CASTGGGLEQYF
V: TRBV28
J: TRBJ2-7
size: .
D: .

DNA: TGTGCCAGCACCCTTAGTTGGTCTAGGGATGGCTACACCTTC
CDR3: CASTLSWSRDGYTF
V: TRBV28
J: TRBJ1-2
size: .
D: .

DNA: TGTGCCAGCAGCCCGGGCTGGTCAGGGGGAGATACGCAGTATTTT
CDR3: CASSPGWSGGDTQYF
V: TRBV7-2
J: TRBJ2-3
size: few
D: TRBD1

DNA: TGTGCCAGCAGATCCCGTGGGTGGGTAAACACCGGGGAGCTGTTTTTT
CDR3: CASRSRGWVNTGELFF
V: TRBV6-2/TRBV6-3
J: TRBJ2-2
size: .
D: .

DNA: TGTGCCAGCAGCGTCGAACCTAGCTCCTACAATGAGCAGTTCTTC
CDR3: CASSVEPSSYNEQFF
V: TRBV9
J: TRBJ2-1
size: .
D: .

DNA: TGTGCCAGCAGTTTATCCGGGGAAAGGAGGACTGAAGCTTTCTTT
CDR3: CASSLSGERRTEAFF
V: TRBV27
J: TRBJ1-1
size: .
D: .

DNA: TGTGCCAGCAGTCCGATTGATGGGAACGCTGAAGCTTTCTTT
CDR3: CASSPIDGNAEAFF
V: TRBV28
J: TRBJ1-1
size: .
D: .

DNA: TGTGCCAGCAGCTTAAGGGTCAGCGGGAGGGCTTCCTACGAGCAGTACTTC
CDR3: CASSLRVSGRASYEQYF
V: TRBV7-2
J: TRBJ2-7
size: few
D: TRBD2

DNA: TGTGCTCTAAGACAGGCCAACAATCGGGCCTACACCTTC
CDR3: CALRQANNRAYTF
V: TRBV6-1
J: TRBJ1-2
size: many
D: .

DNA: TGCGCCAGCAGTCGAGGCAGCGCCTGGACCGGGGAGCTGTTTTTT
CDR3: CASSRGSAWTGELFF
V: TRBV23-1
J: TRBJ2-2
size: .
D: .

DNA: TGTGCCAGCAGCCCAGGGGGGACCTACAATGAGCAGTTCTTC
CDR3: CASSPGGTYNEQFF
V: TRBV7-2
J: TRBJ2-1
size: many
D: .

DNA: TGTGCCACCCTGAAGAAAGGGTACTACGAGCAGTACTTC
CDR3: CATLKKGYYEQYF
V: TRBV6-5
J: TRBJ2-7
size: few
D: .

DNA: TGTGCCAGCAGCTTAGAGGCTGGTTCACCCCTCCACTTT
CDR3: CASSLEAGSPLHF
V: TRBV11-2
J: TRBJ1-6
size: .
D: .

DNA: TGTGCCAGCAGCCCAGGACTAGCGGGAAGCAATGAGCAGTTCTTC
CDR3: CASSPGLAGSNEQFF
V: TRBV7-9
J: TRBJ2-1
size: few
D: TRBD2

DNA: TGTGCCAGCAGCGTAGGGGGTAGCGGGGGCTCCGCTAACAATGAGCAGTTCTTC
CDR3: CASSVGGSGGSANNEQFF
V: TRBV9
J: TRBJ2-1
size: medium-sized
D: TRBD2

DNA: TGCAGTGCCAGCTCCCTAGCAGGGATCTACGAGCAGTACTTC
CDR3: CSASSLAGIYEQYF
V: TRBV20-1
J: TRBJ2-7
size: few
D: .